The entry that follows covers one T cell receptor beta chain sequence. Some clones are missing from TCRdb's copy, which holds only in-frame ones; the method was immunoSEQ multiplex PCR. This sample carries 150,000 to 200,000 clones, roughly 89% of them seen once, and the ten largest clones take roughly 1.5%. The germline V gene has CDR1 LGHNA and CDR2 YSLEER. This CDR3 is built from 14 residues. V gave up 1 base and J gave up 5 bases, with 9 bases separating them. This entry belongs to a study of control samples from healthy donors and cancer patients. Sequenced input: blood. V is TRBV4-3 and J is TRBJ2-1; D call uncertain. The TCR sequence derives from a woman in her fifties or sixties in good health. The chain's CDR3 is CASSQARRDNEQFF. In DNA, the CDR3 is TGCGCCAGCAGCCAAGCACGACGGGACAATGAGCAGTTCTTC.